These 6 T cell receptor beta chains came from one sample sequenced in a study of Ad26.COV2.S vaccination and SARS-CoV-2 variants. The treatment is: approximately 18 received Ad26.COV2.S at low or high dose, single or two shots; 5 received placebo; per-sample allocation not given. Samples came from day 63 after the first vaccine or placebo injection. Measured with immunoSEQ multiplex PCR; TCRdb has only the in-frame clones, and not every one. Of roughly 390,000 clones in the sample, approximately 90% were seen once. The source was peripheral blood, collected in a trial of Ad26.COV2.S vaccine versus placebo. These receptors all stem from a person between 18 and 60 years old who received the Ad26.COV2.S COVID-19 vaccine or a placebo.

The rearrangement joins TRBV10-3 to TRBJ2-2; D remains unclear. V lost 11 bases to trimming and J lost 3 bases, with 10 bases between them. The germline V gene encodes CDR1 ENHRY and CDR2 SYGVKD. The CDR3 is made up of 12 amino acids. CDR3 loop: CAAWGDTGELFF. The CDR3 region has the DNA TGTGCCGCATGGGGTGACACCGGGGAGCTGTTTTTT.

The rearrangement links TRBV19 to TRBJ1-3; TRBD1 agrees at 9 bases. Unmatched junction bases numbered 15, after V lost 8 bases and J lost 4 bases. There are 17 residues in the CDR3. CDR1 and CDR2 from the germline V gene are LNHDA and SQIVND (reference sequence). This CDR3 reads CASGFSSDRGDGNTIYF. CDR3 in DNA: TGTGCCAGTGGTTTTTCCTCAGACAGGGGGGACGGAAACACCATATATTTT. The variable domain in full, completed from reference TRBV19 and TRBJ1-3, reads DGGITQSPKYLFRKEGQNVTLSCEQNLNHDAMYWYRQDPGQGLRLIYYSQIVNDFQKGDIAEGYSVSREKKESFPLTVTSAQKNPTAFYLCASGFSSDRGDGNTIYFGEGSWLTVV.

This chain uses TRBV10-1 with TRBJ2-2, with D maybe TRBD1 (6 bases). This CDR3 comprises 14 residues. The V end lost 6 bases, the J end lost 1 base, and 9 bases lay between the germline ends. The germline gives CDR1 WNHNN, CDR2 SYGVQD (reference sequence). The CDR3 here is CASSGTLNTGELFF. The CDR3 region has the DNA TGCGCCAGCAGCGGGACACTGAACACCGGGGAGCTGTTTTTT.

The rearrangement joins TRBV18 to TRBJ2-7, with TRBD1 as a possible D gene (6 bases). The CDR3 contains 14 residues. V dropped 3 bases and J dropped 2 bases, with 11 bases sitting between them. Germline V CDR1 and CDR2: KGHSH, LQKENI. The CDR3 DNA sequence: TGTGCCAGCTCACCGGCCAGGGGTACCTACGAGCAGTACTTC. As protein: CASSPARGTYEQYF.

As concerns this clone: The same CDR3 arises from other DNA sequences in this sample as well. The gene calls are TRBV20-1 and TRBJ2-4, with D unresolved. The V end was cut by 2 bases, the J end by 8 bases, with 7 bases between. The CDR3 sequence is 11 residues long. The germline gives CDR1 DFQATT, CDR2 SNEGSKA (reference sequence). The CDR3 region is CSARPGDIQYF. CDR3 in DNA: TGCAGTGCTAGACCCGGCGACATTCAGTACTTC.

This sequence joins TRBV5-5 and TRBJ2-2; D gene uncertain. The germline V gene has CDR1 SGHKS and CDR2 YYEKEE (reference sequence). Trimming removed 2 bases at V and 4 bases at J, with 12 bases between. This CDR3 has 15 amino acids. The CDR3 region is CASSLGIDVTGELFF. DNA of the CDR3: TGTGCCAGCAGCTTAGGCATCGACGTCACCGGGGAGCTGTTTTTT.